This section outlines one T cell receptor (beta chain) sequence together with its context. What it recognizes is unknown. The data stem from a study of cytomegalovirus exposure and HLA in healthy donors. Study-level results: V- and J-gene trimming in TCR beta was tied to a missense DCLRE1C variant by an analysis performed later. What TCR beta sequences reportedly achieved was accurate prediction of HLA-A and HLA-B alleles in most subjects. In a later analysis, several top co-occurrence clusters appeared linked to parvovirus B19, influenza, CMV and Epstein-Barr virus. At a 0.05 false discovery rate, a later analysis found around 17,000 TCR beta sequences to be associated with HLA alleles.

The CDR3 has 17 amino acids. The germline V gene has CDR1 SGDLS and CDR2 YYNGEE. Trimming removed 5 bases from V and 4 bases from J; junction bases left unmatched: 10. PCR was performed using 60 Vbeta and 13 Jbeta primers. The repertoire was sequenced with immunoSEQ multiplex PCR; TCRdb's copy has only in-frame clones and lacks some. The sample lists 150,000 to 200,000 clones; around four fifths were seen once. This chain links TRBV9 with TRBJ2-2; 11 nucleotides line up with TRBD2. The source of this sequence is a man in his late teens or twenties in good health and CMV-seronegative. Sequencing used PBMCs. The CDR3: CASSRPTSGGRTGELFF. In nucleotides, the CDR3 is TGTGCCAGCAGTCGTCCCACTAGCGGGGGCCGCACCGGGGAGCTGTTTTTT.